Below are 9 T cell receptor beta chains sequenced from a single sample in a study of vaccination effects on CD4 cells after COVID-19. Antigen-specific CD4+ T cell clonotypes were called by their expansion after viral peptide-pool culture in ViraFEST. Following 10 days of culture, CD4+ T cells were isolated. The vaccine given was either BNT162b2 or mRNA-1273, in two doses. Some clones are missing from TCRdb's copy, which holds only in-frame ones; the method was immunoSEQ multiplex PCR. The table shows almost 30,000 clones, with 60% to 75% occurring only once. These receptors' antigens are unknown. The source was CD4+ T cells from PBMCs cultured with HCoV-OC43 spike peptides, collected after COVID-19 vaccination. Subset given: HCoV-OC43 spike overlapping peptide pool stimulation. These receptors were collected from a human donor who received a COVID-19 vaccine.

The CDR3 reads CASRTDRNYGYTF. In nucleotides, the CDR3 is TGTGCCAGCAGGACTGACAGAAACTATGGCTACACCTTC. The genes are TRBV6-5 and TRBJ1-2, with D tentatively TRBD1 (5 bases). The length of the CDR3 is 13 residues. Germline V gives CDR1 MNHEY, CDR2 SVGAGI. The germline V and J ends were trimmed by 6 bases and 2 bases, with 10 bases remaining between them.

This chain joins TRBV7-6 and TRBJ1-2; D uncertain. Trimming shortened V by 2 bases and J by 4 bases, and 11 bases separated the two germline ends. Germline assignment: CDR1 SGHVS and CDR2 FNYEAQ. The CDR3 loop spans 14 amino acids. The CDR3 bases are TGTGCCAGCAGCTTATGTAAGCTCCCCTATGGCTACACCTTC. It specifies CASSLCKLPYGYTF.

V gene TRBV7-9 combines with J gene TRBJ2-7, with D uncertain. V lost 1 base and J 0 bases, leaving 10 bases between the germline ends. Germline V CDR1 and CDR2: SEHNR, FQNEAQ (reference sequence). The CDR3 has 15 amino acids. The CDR3 DNA reads as TGTGCCAGCAGCTTAGAGGCAACGAACTCCTACGAGCAGTACTTC. Its protein product is CASSLEATNSYEQYF.

This sequence joins TRBV5-1 and TRBJ2-3; 10 bases are shared with TRBD2. CDR3 length: 15 residues. The germline gives CDR1 SGHRS, CDR2 YFSETQ. J was trimmed by 5 bases and V by 4 bases; bases with no gene match: 7. CDR3 loop: CASSQRGGLLDTQYF. The CDR3 DNA is TGCGCCAGCAGCCAGCGGGGGGGCCTCTTAGATACGCAGTATTTT. The complete variable domain, with remaining parts taken from reference TRBV5-1 and TRBJ2-3, reads KAGVTQTPRYLIKTRGQQVTLSCSPISGHRSVSWYQQTPGQGLQFLFEYFSETQRNKGNFPGRFSGRQFSNSRSEMNVSTLELGDSALYLCASSQRGGLLDTQYFGPGTRLTVL.

This clone was observed once. This chain connects TRBV2 to TRBJ2-7, with a weak D call TRBD1 (6 bases). The CDR3 totals 13 residues. Per germline, CDR1 SNHLY and CDR2 FYNNEI. Trimming cost V 4 bases and J 3 bases, with 10 bases left between them. The CDR3 DNA follows: TGTGCCAGCAGTGTGCAGGGGTTCTACGAGCAGTACTTC. It is translated as CASSVQGFYEQYF.

This clone was seen only a few times. As DNA, the CDR3 is TGTGCCAGCAGCCAAGTAGGGACAGGGGGCGCGGGCTCACCCCTCCACTTT. This translates into CASSQVGTGGAGSPLHF. This rearrangement joins TRBV3-1 (or the pseudogene TRBV3-2) to TRBJ1-6; 12 bases fit TRBD1. Germline assignment: CDR1 LGHDT and CDR2 YNNKEL (reference sequence). V shed 1 base, J shed 10 bases, and the junction held 8 bases outside the gene matches. The length of the CDR3 is 17 residues.

The chain joins TRBV6-4 to TRBJ2-1; 9 nucleotides agree with TRBD2. The CDR3 length is 15 residues. The germline V gene has CDR1 MRHNA and CDR2 SNTAGT. Unmatched junction bases numbered 1, after V lost 0 bases and J lost 4 bases. CDR3 sequence (DNA): TGTGCCAGCAGTGACTCTAGCGGGAGTTACAATGAGCAGTTCTTC. It specifies CASSDSSGSYNEQFF.

The chain uses TRBV11-1 and TRBJ2-1, with D maybe TRBD1 (6 bases). CDR1 and CDR2 (germline): SGHAT, FQDESV (reference sequence). The CDR3 has 13 residues. The V end was cut by 5 bases, the J end by 4 bases, with 9 bases between. In nucleotides, the CDR3 is TGTGCCAGCAGCACGGACAGTTACAATGAGCAGTTCTTC. This encodes CASSTDSYNEQFF.

The rearrangement uses TRBV18 and TRBJ2-3; D unresolved. Germline V gene sequence: CDR1 KGHSH, CDR2 LQKENI. Trimming stripped 3 bases from V and 0 bases from J, with 13 bases between. This CDR3 spans 16 amino acids. The CDR3: CASSPNLPSSTDTQYF. CDR3 sequence (DNA): TGTGCCAGCTCACCGAACCTCCCCTCCAGCACAGATACGCAGTATTTT.